This TCR beta chain was captured by sequencing in a study of blood T cell repertoires in COVID-19. Study as a whole: Sites in the United States, Italy and Spain provided acute and convalescent COVID-19 samples.

Some clones are missing from TCRdb's copy, which holds only in-frame ones; the method was immunoSEQ multiplex PCR. The sample includes 200,000 to 300,000 clones, 85% to 95% of them seen just once. Recruited during active infection, patients (from Seattle) were subsequently followed longitudinally. The CDR3 loop spans 14 amino acids. The germline gives CDR1 SEHNR, CDR2 FQNEAQ (reference sequence). The trim removed 4 bases at V and 3 bases at J, leaving 3 bases unmatched. Sequenced input: peripheral blood. This TCR derives from a young man with COVID-19, enrolled during active disease. This sequence joins TRBV7-9 and TRBJ1-2; the match to TRBD1 covers 9 bases. Here the CDR3 reads CASSSRQGDYGYTF. The CDR3 bases are TGTGCCAGCAGCTCCAGACAGGGGGACTATGGCTACACCTTC.